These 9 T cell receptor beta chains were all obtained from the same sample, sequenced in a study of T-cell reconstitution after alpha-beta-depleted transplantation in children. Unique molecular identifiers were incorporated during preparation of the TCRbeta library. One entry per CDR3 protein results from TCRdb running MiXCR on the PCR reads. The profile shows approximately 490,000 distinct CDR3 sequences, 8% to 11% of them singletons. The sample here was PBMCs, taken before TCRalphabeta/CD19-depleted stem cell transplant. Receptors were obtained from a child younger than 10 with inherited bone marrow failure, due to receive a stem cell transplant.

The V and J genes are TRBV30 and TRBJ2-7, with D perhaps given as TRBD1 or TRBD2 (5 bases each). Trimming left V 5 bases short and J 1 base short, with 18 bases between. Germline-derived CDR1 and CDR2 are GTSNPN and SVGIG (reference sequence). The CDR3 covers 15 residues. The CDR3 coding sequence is TGTGCCTGGTCACCGGGACCTACCCCTTCCTACGAGCAGTACTTC. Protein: CAWSPGPTPSYEQYF.

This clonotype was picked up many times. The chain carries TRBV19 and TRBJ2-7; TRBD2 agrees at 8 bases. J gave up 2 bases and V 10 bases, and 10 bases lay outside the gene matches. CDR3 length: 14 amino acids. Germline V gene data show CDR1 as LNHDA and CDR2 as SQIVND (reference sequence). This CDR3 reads CANTPGGAAYEQYF. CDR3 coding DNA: TGTGCCAACACCCCCGGGGGGGCGGCCTACGAGCAGTACTTC.

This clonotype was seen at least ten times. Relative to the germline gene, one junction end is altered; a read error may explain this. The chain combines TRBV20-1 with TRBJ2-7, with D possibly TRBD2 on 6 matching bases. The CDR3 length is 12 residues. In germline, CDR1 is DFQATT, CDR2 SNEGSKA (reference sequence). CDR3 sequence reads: CSASSGTYEQYF. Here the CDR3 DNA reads TGTAGTGCTAGTAGCGGAACCTACGAGCAGTACTTC.

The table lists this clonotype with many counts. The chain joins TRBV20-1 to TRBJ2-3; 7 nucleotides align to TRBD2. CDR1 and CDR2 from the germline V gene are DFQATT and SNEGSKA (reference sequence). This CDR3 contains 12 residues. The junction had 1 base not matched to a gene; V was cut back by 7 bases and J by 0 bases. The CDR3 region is CSGRESTDTQYF. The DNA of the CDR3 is TGCAGTGGGCGGGAGAGCACAGATACGCAGTATTTT.

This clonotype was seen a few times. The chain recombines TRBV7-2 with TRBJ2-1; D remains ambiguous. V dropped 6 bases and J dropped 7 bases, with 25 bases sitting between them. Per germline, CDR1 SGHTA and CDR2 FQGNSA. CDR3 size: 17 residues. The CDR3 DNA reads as TGTGCCAGCAGTTTATATTTCCTTGGCGCGGACCTAAATGAGCAGTTCTTC. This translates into CASSLYFLGADLNEQFF.

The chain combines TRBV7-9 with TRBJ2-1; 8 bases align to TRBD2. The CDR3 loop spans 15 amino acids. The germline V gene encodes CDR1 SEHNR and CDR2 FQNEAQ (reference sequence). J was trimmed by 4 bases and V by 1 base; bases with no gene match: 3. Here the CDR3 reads CASSLGTSWYNEQFF. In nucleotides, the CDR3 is TGTGCCAGCAGCTTAGGGACTAGCTGGTACAATGAGCAGTTCTTC.

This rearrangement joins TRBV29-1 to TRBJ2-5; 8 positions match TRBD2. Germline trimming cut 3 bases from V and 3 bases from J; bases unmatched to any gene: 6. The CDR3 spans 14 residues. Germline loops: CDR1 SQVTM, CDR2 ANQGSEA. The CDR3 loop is CSVDGGGGEETQYF. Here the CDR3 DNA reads TGCAGCGTTGACGGGGGGGGGGGTGAAGAGACCCAGTACTTC.

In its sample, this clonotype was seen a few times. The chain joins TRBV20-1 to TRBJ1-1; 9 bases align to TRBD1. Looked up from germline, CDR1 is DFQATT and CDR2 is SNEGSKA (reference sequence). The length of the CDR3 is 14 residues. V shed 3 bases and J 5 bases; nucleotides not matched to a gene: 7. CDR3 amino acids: CSASSRTGVTEAFF. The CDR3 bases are TGCAGTGCTAGCTCCCGGACAGGGGTGACTGAAGCTTTCTTT.

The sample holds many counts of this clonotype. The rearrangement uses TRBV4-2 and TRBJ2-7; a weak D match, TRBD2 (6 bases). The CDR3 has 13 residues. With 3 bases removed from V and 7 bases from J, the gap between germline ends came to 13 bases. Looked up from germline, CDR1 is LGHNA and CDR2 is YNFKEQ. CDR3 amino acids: CASSQPPGGEQYF. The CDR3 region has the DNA TGTGCCAGCAGCCAGCCCCCAGGAGGGGAGCAGTACTTC.